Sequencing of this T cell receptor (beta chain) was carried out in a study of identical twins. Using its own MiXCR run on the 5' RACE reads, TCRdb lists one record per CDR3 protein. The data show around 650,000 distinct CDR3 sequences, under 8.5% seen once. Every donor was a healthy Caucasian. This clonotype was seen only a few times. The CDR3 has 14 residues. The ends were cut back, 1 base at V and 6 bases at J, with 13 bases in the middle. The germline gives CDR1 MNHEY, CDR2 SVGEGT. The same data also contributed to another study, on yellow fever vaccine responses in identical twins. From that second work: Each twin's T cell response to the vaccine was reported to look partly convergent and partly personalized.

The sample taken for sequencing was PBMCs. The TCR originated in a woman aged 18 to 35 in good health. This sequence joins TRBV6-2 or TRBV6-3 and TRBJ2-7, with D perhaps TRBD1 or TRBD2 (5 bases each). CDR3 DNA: TGTGCCAGCAGTTACTGGGGGAGAAATATCGAGCAGTACTTC. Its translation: CASSYWGRNIEQYF.